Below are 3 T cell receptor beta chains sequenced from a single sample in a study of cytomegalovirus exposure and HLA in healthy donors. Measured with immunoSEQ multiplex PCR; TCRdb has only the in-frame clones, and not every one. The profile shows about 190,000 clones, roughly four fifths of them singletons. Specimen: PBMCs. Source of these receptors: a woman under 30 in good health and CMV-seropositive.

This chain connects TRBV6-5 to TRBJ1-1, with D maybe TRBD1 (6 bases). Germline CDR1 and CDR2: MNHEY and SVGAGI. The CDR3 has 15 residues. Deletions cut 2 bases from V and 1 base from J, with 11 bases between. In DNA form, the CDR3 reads TGTGCCAGCAGTTACCGACAGGCGGGGAACACTGAAGCTTTCTTT. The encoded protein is CASSYRQAGNTEAFF.

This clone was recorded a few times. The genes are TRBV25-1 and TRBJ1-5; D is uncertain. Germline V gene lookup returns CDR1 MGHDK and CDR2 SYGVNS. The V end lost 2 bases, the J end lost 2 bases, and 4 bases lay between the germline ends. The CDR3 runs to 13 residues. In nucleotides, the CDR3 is TGTGCCAGCAGTGAACAGGGCAATCAGCCCCAGCATTTT. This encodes CASSEQGNQPQHF.

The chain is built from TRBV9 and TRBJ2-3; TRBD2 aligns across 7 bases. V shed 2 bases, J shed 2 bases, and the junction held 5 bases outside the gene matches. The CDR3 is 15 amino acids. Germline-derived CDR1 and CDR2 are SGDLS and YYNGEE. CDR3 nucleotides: TGTGCCAGCAGCGTGGGGGGGACTTTCACAGATACGCAGTATTTT. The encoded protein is CASSVGGTFTDTQYF.